This T cell receptor beta chain is from a study of molecular identifiers for immune sequencing clone quantification. Trimming took 5 bases from V and 1 from J, leaving 12 bases between them. This CDR3 is built from 14 residues. Germline CDR1 and CDR2: LNHDA and SQIVND (reference sequence). MiXCR, run by TCRdb on the PCR reads, gives a single entry per CDR3 protein. The sample has around 460,000 distinct CDR3 sequences, about a fifth seen once. The sorting of naive CD8 T cells used the CD8+CD4-CCR7+CD45RA+ phenotype. The V gene is TRBV19, the J gene TRBJ2-7; the D gene could be TRBD1 or TRBD2 (5 bases each). This TCR came from a human donor in good health. Some libraries in this study had Jurkat cell RNA spiked in. Sequencing was performed on naive CD8+ T cells from blood, with Jurkat cell RNA spiked in. Specified subset: FACS-sorted CD8+CD4-CCR7+CD45RA+ naive T cells. In DNA form, the CDR3 reads TGTGCCAGTAGTCCTGCTTGGGGGTCCTACGAGCAGTACTTC. Amino acid sequence: CASSPAWGSYEQYF.